This TCR beta chain was profiled in a study of OX40 agonist ivuxolimab in advanced cancers. The wider study: The dose-escalation cohort was roughly 83% male, with a mean age of approximately 61 years, ranging roughly 20 to 90.

CDR1 is GTSNPN and CDR2 is SVGIG in the germline V gene (reference sequence). The CDR3 has 12 residues. Trimming stripped 4 bases from V and 7 bases from J, with 10 bases between. Comment on this clone: What it binds is unknown.

Sequencing was performed with immunoSEQ multiplex PCR; in TCRdb, only in-frame clones are kept and a portion is missing. The table has approximately 74,000 clones, about 93% seen once. Findings of the study overall: Among the lowest peripheral clonal expansion occurred in 0.1-3.0 mg/kg partial responders.

The source is an adult with an advanced solid tumor such as melanoma, head and neck, liver or kidney cancer. The specimen was CD4+ or CD8+ T cells sorted from blood, collected in a trial of the OX40 agonist ivuxolimab. The genes are TRBV30 and TRBJ2-2; D gene uncertain. This chain's CDR3 is CAWTRSIGELFF. CDR3 sequence (DNA): TGTGCCTGGACACGGTCGATCGGGGAGCTGTTTTTT.